This TCR beta chain originates from a study of blood T cell repertoires in COVID-19. Study details: The United States, Italy and Spain were the sources of the acute and convalescent COVID-19 samples.

Authors' methods: Amplification from reference gene primers served as the basis for estimated nucleated cell counts. Method: immunoSEQ multiplex PCR; TCRdb's copy keeps in-frame clones and lacks some. V and J calls plus clone size are reproduced from that table; the DNA served to infer D and trimming. The sample lists around 200,000 clones, 80% to 90% occurring once. Participants were aged about 18 to 95 years, lived in 24 US areas, and enrolled virtually. This sequence was found in a middle-aged woman with acute COVID-19. Input material: PBMCs or T cells enriched from blood (not recorded which).

CDR3 protein: CASSLVSGKTEQFF. The CDR3 coding sequence is TGCGCCAGCAGCTTGGTCAGCGGTAAGACTGAGCAGTTCTTC. This rearrangement joins TRBV5-1 to TRBJ2-1; the D gene is possibly TRBD2 (5 bases). The CDR3 extends over 14 amino acids. The V end was cut by 0 bases, the J end by 9 bases, with 13 bases between. CDR1 and CDR2 from the germline V gene are SGHRS and YFSETQ.